Following are 9 T cell receptor beta chains from one sample sequenced in a study of T-cell memory formation after mild COVID-19 (dated by TCRdb to the early 2020s). Receptors were amplified or captured by 5' RACE. Instrument used: Illumina NovaSeq 6000. TCRdb itself trimmed the public reads at Q25 with fastp, ran MiXCR and retained productive beta chains. Rows with a matching CDR3 protein are joined into one entry that keeps the most common DNA and genes. This sample comprises under 650,000 distinct CDR3 sequences, under 20% of them detected only once. Around 13% of the sample goes to the ten largest clones. What was sequenced was PBMCs or a T cell subset sorted from them (not recorded which). These receptors originate from an adult woman who had mild COVID-19 (a few samples of this study predate the infection). The sample titles of this study are shuffled in the database, so cell type and time point are left out; the donor was told from shared clones.

This chain links TRBV6-2 or TRBV6-3 with TRBJ2-1; the match to TRBD2 covers 13 bases. The CDR3 sequence is 15 residues long. Per the germline V gene, CDR1 is MNHEY and CDR2 is SVGEGT. V dropped 6 bases and J dropped 9; count of bases not matched to a gene: 8. The CDR3 spells CASRLLAGGAAEQFF. The CDR3 coding sequence is TGTGCCAGCAGACTACTAGCGGGAGGGGCGGCTGAGCAGTTCTTC.

The chain couples TRBV4-1 to TRBJ2-2; 8 bases match TRBD1. With 5 bases clipped from V and 7 bases from J, the junction kept 9 bases outside the gene matches. Looked up from germline, CDR1 is MGHRA and CDR2 is YSYEKL. The CDR3 runs 15 residues. The CDR3 DNA sequence: TGCGCCAGCAGCGGAGGTCAGGGGGCGGTCGGGGAGCTGTTTTTT. The encoded protein is CASSGGQGAVGELFF.

This clonotype has just a few counts. The chain recombines TRBV7-2 with TRBJ2-3; tentative D call: TRBD1 (6 bases). The germline V and J ends were trimmed by 7 bases and 4 bases, with 24 bases remaining between them. Germline-derived CDR1 and CDR2 are SGHTA and FQGNSA. CDR3 length: 17 residues. CDR3 sequence reads: CASIGGYAEIRADTQYF. CDR3 sequence (DNA): TGTGCCAGCATAGGGGGATACGCGGAAATTAGGGCAGATACGCAGTATTTT.

In its sample, this clonotype was seen a few times. This chain joins TRBV27 and TRBJ2-7, with 8 bases that match TRBD2. Trimming cost V 2 bases and J 5 bases; bases outside gene matches: 8. The germline gives CDR1 MNHEY, CDR2 SMNVEV (reference sequence). The length of the CDR3 is 15 residues. CDR3 residues: CASSLHRGGSNEQYF. CDR3 DNA: TGTGCCAGCAGTTTACACCGCGGGGGGAGCAACGAGCAGTACTTC.

This clonotype was detected only a few times. The V gene is TRBV3-1, the J gene TRBJ2-7; the D gene is possibly TRBD1 (5 bases). Germline assignment: CDR1 LGHDT and CDR2 YNNKEL (reference sequence). Trimming stripped 3 bases from V and 2 bases from J, with 8 bases between. This CDR3 is built from 13 residues. CDR3 in amino acids: CASSHAGPYEQYF. CDR3 bases: TGTGCCAGCAGCCATGCAGGGCCCTACGAGCAGTACTTC.

This chain connects TRBV2 to TRBJ2-5; TRBD2 agrees at 7 bases. CDR3 length: 16 residues. After removal of 4 bases from V and 0 bases from J, the junction contained 8 bases not matched to a gene. CDR1 is SNHLY, CDR2 FYNNEI, per germline. The CDR3: CASSVQRGTYQETQYF. As DNA, the CDR3 is TGTGCCAGCAGTGTACAGCGGGGTACCTACCAAGAGACCCAGTACTTC.

The genes are TRBV5-4 and TRBJ1-1; D is ambiguous. This CDR3 region has 12 residues. In germline, CDR1 is SGHNT, CDR2 YYREEE (reference sequence). V was cut by 9 bases and J by 0 bases, with 9 bases left in between. The CDR3 DNA reads TGTGCCACCGGATGGGTGAACACTGAAGCTTTCTTT. This codes for CATGWVNTEAFF. Full variable domain (remainder filled in from reference TRBV5-4 and TRBJ1-1): ETGVTQSPTHLIKTRGQQVTLRCSSQSGHNTVSWYQQALGQGPQFIFQYYREEENGRGNFPPRFSGLQFPNYSSELNVNALELDDSALYLCATGWVNTEAFFGQGTRLTVV.

The rearrangement uses TRBV4-3 and TRBJ2-3, with D tentatively TRBD2 (5 bases). Per germline, CDR1 LGHNA and CDR2 YSLEER. V gave up 0 bases and J gave up 0 bases, with 7 bases separating them. The CDR3 spans 15 residues. The CDR3 DNA reads as TGCGCCAGCAGCCAAGAACTAGTAAGCACAGATACGCAGTATTTT. Encoded protein: CASSQELVSTDTQYF.

The chain links TRBV6-5 to TRBJ2-3; TRBD2 matches at 7 bases. Germline CDR1 is MNHEY and CDR2 is SVGAGI. The CDR3 covers 16 residues. V gave up 5 bases and J gave up 5 bases; unmatched junction bases: 13. The CDR3 reads CASSVRGREGKDTQYF. The CDR3 bases are TGTGCCAGCAGTGTCCGAGGGAGGGAGGGAAAAGATACGCAGTATTTT.